The present T cell receptor beta chain was sequenced within a study of CD8 T cells in ankylosing spondylitis. Study results and caveats: The clones that were linked to disease were reported to be significantly enriched in matched synovial fluid samples from ankylosing spondylitis patients.

This clonotype has a count of ten or more. Its antigen is undetermined. TCRdb re-derived calls from the 5' RACE reads in MiXCR, one entry per CDR3 protein. The sample has about 240,000 distinct CDR3 sequences; 8% to 9.5% are singletons. The CDR3 covers 10 residues. Trimming pared 6 bases from V and 5 bases from J, leaving 4 bases between. In germline, CDR1 is SNHLY, CDR2 FYNNEI. The chain couples TRBV2 to TRBJ1-2; no definite D call. This TCR came from a male donor with ankylosing spondylitis or in good health (not recorded which). The sample was blood, either unsorted or a sorted T cell fraction (not recorded which). The CDR3 nucleotides read TGTGCCAGCAGCAATTATGGCTACACCTTC. This sequence encodes CASSNYGYTF.